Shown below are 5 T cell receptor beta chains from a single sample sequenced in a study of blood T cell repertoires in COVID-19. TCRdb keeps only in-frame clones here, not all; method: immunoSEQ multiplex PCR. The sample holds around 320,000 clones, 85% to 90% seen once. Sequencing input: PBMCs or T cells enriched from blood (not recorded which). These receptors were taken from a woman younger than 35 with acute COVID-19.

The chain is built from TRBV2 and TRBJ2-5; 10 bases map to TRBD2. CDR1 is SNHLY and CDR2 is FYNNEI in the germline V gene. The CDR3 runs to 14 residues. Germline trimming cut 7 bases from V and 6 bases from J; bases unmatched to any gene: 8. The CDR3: CASKAAGGGQTQYF. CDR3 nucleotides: TGTGCCAGCAAGGCAGCGGGAGGGGGTCAGACCCAGTACTTC.

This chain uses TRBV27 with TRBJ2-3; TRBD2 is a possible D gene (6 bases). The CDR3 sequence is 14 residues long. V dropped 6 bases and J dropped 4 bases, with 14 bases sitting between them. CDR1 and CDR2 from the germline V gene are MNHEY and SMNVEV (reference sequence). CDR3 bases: TGTGCCAGCAGACGGGGACTTCACGCAGATACGCAGTATTTT. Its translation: CASRRGLHADTQYF.

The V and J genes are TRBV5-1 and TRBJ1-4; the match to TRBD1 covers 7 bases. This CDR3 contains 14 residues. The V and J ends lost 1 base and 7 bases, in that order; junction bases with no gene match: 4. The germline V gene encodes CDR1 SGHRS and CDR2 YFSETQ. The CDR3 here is CASSLTGDPEKLFF. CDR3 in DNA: TGCGCCAGCAGCTTGACAGGGGACCCTGAAAAACTGTTTTTT.

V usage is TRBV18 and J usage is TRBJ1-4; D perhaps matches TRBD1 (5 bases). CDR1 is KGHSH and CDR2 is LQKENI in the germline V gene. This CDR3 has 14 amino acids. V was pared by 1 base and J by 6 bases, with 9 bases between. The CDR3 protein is CASSPRPGHEKLFF. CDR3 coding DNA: TGTGCCAGCTCACCACGACCAGGGCATGAAAAACTGTTTTTT.

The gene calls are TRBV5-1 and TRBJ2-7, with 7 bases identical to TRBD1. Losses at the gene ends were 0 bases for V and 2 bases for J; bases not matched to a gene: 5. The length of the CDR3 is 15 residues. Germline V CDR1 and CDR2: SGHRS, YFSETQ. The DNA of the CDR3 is TGCGCCAGCAGCTTGGAGGGACAGAGTGCCTACGAGCAGTACTTC. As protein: CASSLEGQSAYEQYF.